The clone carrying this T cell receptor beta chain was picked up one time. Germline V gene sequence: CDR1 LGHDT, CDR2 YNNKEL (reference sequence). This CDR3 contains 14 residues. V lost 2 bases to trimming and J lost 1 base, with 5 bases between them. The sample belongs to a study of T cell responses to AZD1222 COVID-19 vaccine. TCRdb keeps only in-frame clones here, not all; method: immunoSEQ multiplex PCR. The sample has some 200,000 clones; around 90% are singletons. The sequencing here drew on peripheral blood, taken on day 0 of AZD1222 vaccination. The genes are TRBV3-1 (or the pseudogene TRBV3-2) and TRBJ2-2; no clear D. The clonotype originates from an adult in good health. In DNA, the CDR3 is TGTGCCAGCAGCCAACGGGTGAACACCGGGGAGCTGTTTTTT. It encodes CASSQRVNTGELFF.